This T cell receptor (beta chain) originates from a study of T-cell memory formation after mild COVID-19. Each CDR3 protein is one row after TCRdb ran MiXCR on the 5' RACE reads. This table holds about 320,000 distinct CDR3 sequences, 14% found once. Notes on the study in general: Most CD4+ clones that shrank were in CM and EM, while CD8+ ones turned up in EMRA.

The sample holds a few counts of this clonotype. Its target is unknown. The V gene's germline CDR1 is SGHTA and CDR2 FQGNSA. This CDR3 spans 16 amino acids. V was clipped by 4 bases and J by 7 bases; unmatched bases: 10. Source material: PBMCs or a T cell subset sorted from them (not recorded which). The rearrangement joins TRBV7-2 to TRBJ2-2; the match to TRBD2 covers 9 bases. This receptor was taken from a man between 18 and 29 years old who had mild COVID-19 (a few samples of this study predate the infection). Cell type and time point are not known. The CDR3 nucleotides are TGTGCCAGCAGCTACGGGCGGGGGGGCCAGAACGGGGAGCTGTTTTTT. Its translation: CASSYGRGGQNGELFF.